This TCR beta chain was recorded in a study of cytomegalovirus exposure and HLA in healthy donors. This clone turned up a few times. Antigen: not known. The PCR made use of 60 Vbeta and 13 Jbeta primers. The method was immunoSEQ multiplex PCR; TCRdb's version includes in-frame clones alone and lacks a portion of them. The sample holds over 150,000 clones, around 80% seen once. Study conclusions and caveats: As a later analysis showed, a missense DCLRE1C variant was linked to trimming of TCR beta V- and J-genes.

This clonotype was obtained from a man younger than 35 in good health and CMV-seronegative. The specimen was PBMCs.

CDR3 nucleotides: TGTGCCAGTACCACTTCGGGGACAGCCAACTATGGCTACACCTTC. Protein: CASTTSGTANYGYTF. V gene TRBV19 combines with J gene TRBJ1-2, with 7 positions matching TRBD1. Germline CDR1 reads LNHDA; CDR2 reads SQIVND (reference sequence). The CDR3 has 15 residues. Unmatched junction bases numbered 10, after V lost 7 bases and J lost 2 bases.